The 3 T cell receptor beta chains below were found in one sample sequenced in a study of breast tumors, draining lymph nodes, adjacent tissues. TCRdb re-called the multiplex PCR reads through MiXCR, storing one row per CDR3 protein. The sample has about 180,000 distinct CDR3 sequences; around 33% are singletons. Breast cancer patients provided tissue from their axillary draining lymph nodes. Sequencing was carried out using axillary lymph node tissue. The receptor source for this set is a female donor with breast cancer. Some clones in this sample may be carry-over from other donors' samples.

The CDR3 nucleotides are TGCAGTGCTAGAGGGGAGCTGTTTTTT. Protein product: CSARGELFF. This chain joins TRBV20-1 and TRBJ2-2; D remains ambiguous. V dropped 1 base and J dropped 9 bases, with 0 bases sitting between them. The CDR3 covers 9 residues. CDR1 and CDR2 (germline): DFQATT, SNEGSKA (reference sequence).

Turning to this clonotype: A much larger clone differs by one base, so this may be a read error. The chain recombines TRBV6-5 with TRBJ2-1; D is perhaps TRBD2 (6 bases). The CDR3 is 18 amino acids. The V gene's germline CDR1 is MNHEY and CDR2 SVGAGI. V was trimmed by 0 bases and J by 3 bases, leaving 18 bases between them. CDR3 protein: CASSYSRIAEVDYNEQFF. The CDR3 DNA follows: TGTGCCAGCAGTTACTCGAGGATAGCGGAAGTGGACTACAATGAGCAGTTCTTC.

This clonotype has ten or more counts. The chain combines TRBV20-1 with TRBJ2-2; D is undetermined. Germline loops: CDR1 DFQATT, CDR2 SNEGSKA (reference sequence). The CDR3 totals 13 residues. The DNA for the CDR3 is TGCAGCGTCGACACCCTGAACACCGGGGAGCTGTTTTTT. Residues: CSVDTLNTGELFF.